Described below is a single T cell receptor beta chain sequence and its context. Its antigen is currently not known. Per-base qualities were not stored, and no clone one base away is much larger. Whole blood was collected in K2EDTA tubes by collaborating institutions according to the institutions' own protocols. For TCRbeta analysis, collaborator samples were shipped as frozen whole blood, as isolated PBMCs, or as DNA extracted from either sample type. Via the germline V gene, CDR1 is SGDLS and CDR2 YYNGEE. Its CDR3 holds 13 amino acids, cysteine through phenylalanine. Of all the DNA, just the CDR3 is kept, 39 bases in frame from base 1. V lost 4 bases and J lost 8 bases; the stretch between them is 15 bases long. The immunoSEQ Assay, a bias-controlled multiplex PCR, was used to amplify TCRbeta CDR3 regions from genomic DNA. In the authors' own workflow: The number of nucleated cells in each sample was estimated by amplification of reference gene primers within the assay. To quantify the absolute abundance of each unique TCRbeta CDR3 rearrangement, sequence reads were collapsed and filtered. For each sample, productive Simpson clonality was calculated as the square root of Simpson's diversity index over productive rearrangements. What TCRdb holds here is the immuneACCESS table cut down to in-frame rearrangements. Part of the clones is not present; checked against another copy, under half of the missing clones reflect an unresolved V gene, and the others are unexplained. The V and J calls and the clone size are those of that table, but D and trimming were determined from the DNA. The sample table shows 95,000 to 110,000 clones, and over 65% are seen once. The ten largest clonotypes hold around 12% of the sample.

This sample was taken from a study of blood T cell repertoires in COVID-19 (dated by TCRdb to the early 2020s). Regarding the study in general: Samples from collaborators originated in the United States, Italy and Spain and spanned both the acute and convalescent phases of COVID-19. The prospective study material was composed of cDNA or gDNA derived from T cells, B-cell-depleted T cells, or PBMCs. The repertoires were released in a freely available public database meant as a resource for research on the immune response to SARS-CoV-2. Where HLA class I and class II types were available, the types were taken from metadata supplied by the sample provider, not from assay-based typing. Subjects who had been exposed to COVID-19, were actively infected with it, or had recovered from it provided the deeply sampled blood TCRbeta repertoires that made up the dataset. Nearly every sample came with metadata listing a de-identified subject ID, COVID-19 status, age in years and sex. Samples came from the ongoing ImmuneRACE study (first 160 participants) plus 1,254 subjects from 6 global collaborators.

What the study reported, not specific to this receptor: How much clinical and demographic metadata was included differed by source and by participant, and the metadata was provided uncurated.

The sequence joins TRBV9 to TRBJ1-2; the D gene lacks a confident call. Sequenced sample: peripheral blood. This clonotype was obtained from a human donor in a cohort sampled during active COVID-19. The nucleotide sequence is given as TGTGCCAGCAGCTTGGGAGGGCCTTGGGGCTACACCTTC. Its translation is CASSLGGPWGYTF.